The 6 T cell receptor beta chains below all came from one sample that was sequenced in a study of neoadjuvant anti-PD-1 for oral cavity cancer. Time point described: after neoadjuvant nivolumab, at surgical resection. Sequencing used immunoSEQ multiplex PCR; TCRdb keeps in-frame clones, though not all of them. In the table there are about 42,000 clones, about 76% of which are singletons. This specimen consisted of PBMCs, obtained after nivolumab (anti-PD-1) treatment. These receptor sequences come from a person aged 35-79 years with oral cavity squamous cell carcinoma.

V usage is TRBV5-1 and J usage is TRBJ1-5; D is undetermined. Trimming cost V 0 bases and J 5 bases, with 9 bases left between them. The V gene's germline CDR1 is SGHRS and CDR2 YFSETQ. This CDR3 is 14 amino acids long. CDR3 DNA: TGCGCCAGCAGCTTGGGAGGTTTGGATCAGCCCCAGCATTTT. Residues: CASSLGGLDQPQHF.

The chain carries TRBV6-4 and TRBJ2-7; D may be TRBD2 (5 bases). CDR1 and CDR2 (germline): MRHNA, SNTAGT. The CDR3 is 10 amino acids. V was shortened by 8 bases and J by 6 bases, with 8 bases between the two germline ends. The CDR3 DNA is TGTGCCAGCCGTAGCGCCGAGCAGTACTTC. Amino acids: CASRSAEQYF.

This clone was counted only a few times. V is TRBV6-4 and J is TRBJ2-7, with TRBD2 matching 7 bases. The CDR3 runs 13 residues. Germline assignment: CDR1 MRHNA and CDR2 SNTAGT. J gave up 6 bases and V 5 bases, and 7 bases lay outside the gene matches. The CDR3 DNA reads TGTGCCAGCAGTCCACTAACGGGGGGCGAGCAGTACTTC. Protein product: CASSPLTGGEQYF.

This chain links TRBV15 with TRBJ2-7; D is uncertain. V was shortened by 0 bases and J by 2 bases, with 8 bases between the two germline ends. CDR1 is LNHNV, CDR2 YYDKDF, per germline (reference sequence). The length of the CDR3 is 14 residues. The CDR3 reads CATSRDNRAYEQYF. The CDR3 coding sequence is TGTGCCACCAGCAGAGATAACCGAGCCTACGAGCAGTACTTC.

The CDR3 spells CASSLGGLVLEAFF. CDR3 bases: TGTGCCAGCAGCTTGGGGGGACTGGTGCTAGAAGCTTTCTTT. The chain is built from TRBV7-2 and TRBJ1-1, with TRBD1 as a possible D gene (5 bases). V gave up 3 bases and J gave up 8 bases, with 16 bases separating them. This CDR3 comprises 14 residues. The germline CDR1 and CDR2 sequences are SGHTA and FQGNSA.

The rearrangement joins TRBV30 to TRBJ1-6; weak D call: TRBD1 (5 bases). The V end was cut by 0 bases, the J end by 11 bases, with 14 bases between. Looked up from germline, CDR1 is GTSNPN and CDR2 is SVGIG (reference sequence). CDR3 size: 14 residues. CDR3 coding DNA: TGTGCCTGGAGTGTACCCGGGGGATATCCACCCCTCCACTTT. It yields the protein CAWSVPGGYPPLHF.